Following are 3 T cell receptor beta chains from one sample sequenced in a study of CD4 T cells in relation to SARS-CoV-2 and coronaviruses. TCRdb's copy holds only in-frame clones and misses some; the assay was immunoSEQ multiplex PCR. The sample consists of roughly 63,000 clones, 94% of them appearing once. CD4+ T cells from unexposed donors were obtained before the COVID-19 pandemic (2011-2018). Sequencing input: naive CD4+ T cells from PBMCs. Described subset: naive CD4+ T cells isolated by negative enrichment. These receptors originate from a human donor in good health.

The rearrangement links TRBV30 to TRBJ2-5; D is possibly TRBD2 (5 bases). Germline V CDR1 and CDR2: GTSNPN, SVGIG (reference sequence). Trimming cost V 2 bases and J 9 bases, with 16 bases left between them. The CDR3 loop spans 13 amino acids. CDR3 sequence (DNA): TGTGCCTGGAGTCCCCTTAGAGACGGGGCCCAGTACTTC. It translates to CAWSPLRDGAQYF.

This clone has only one observation. This sequence joins TRBV7-8 and TRBJ2-2; a weak D match, TRBD1 (6 bases). From germline, CDR1 is SGHVS and CDR2 FQNEAQ. CDR3 size: 14 residues. Trimming shortened V by 7 bases and J by 6 bases, and 15 bases separated the two germline ends. CDR3 amino acids: CASNRQGYAGELFF. As DNA, the CDR3 is TGTGCCAGCAACCGGCAGGGGTACGCCGGGGAGCTGTTTTTT.

This chain joins TRBV27 and TRBJ1-1; D possibly corresponds to TRBD1 (6 bases). The V and J ends lost 2 bases and 4 bases respectively, with 8 bases between them. CDR3 length equals 13 residues. Looked up from germline, CDR1 is MNHEY and CDR2 is SMNVEV (reference sequence). CDR3: CASSLQGLTEAFF. CDR3 DNA: TGTGCCAGCAGTTTACAGGGGCTCACTGAAGCTTTCTTT.